The 23 T cell receptor beta chains below come from one sample, sequenced in a study of regulatory T cells in long-lasting Graves disease. Sample time point: newly diagnosed GD, antithyroid drugs for less than 3 months. RNA isolated from PBMCs was used to make the TCR library. For TCR beta, libraries came from iRepertoire HTBI primers and Arm-PCR of CDR3 regions. TCRdb re-analysed the multiplex PCR reads in MiXCR, keeping a single row per CDR3 protein. Of over 500,000 distinct CDR3 sequences detected, roughly 15% appear once; the ten largest clones hold 15% to 20%. These data were also reused for a study on T cells in Graves' hyperthyroidism and ophthalmopathy.

Sequenced material: peripheral blood mononuclear cells (PBMCs), taken at new diagnosis, from a patient treated with antithyroid drugs. The receptors were sampled from a woman under 40 with Graves disease.

The chain employs TRBV27 and TRBJ1-6, with TRBD1 matching 7 bases. From germline, CDR1 is MNHEY and CDR2 SMNVEV (reference sequence). There are 15 residues in the CDR3. Trimming at V came to 4 bases and at J to 10 bases, leaving 10 bases not matched to a gene. The CDR3 DNA reads as TGTGCCAGCAGTTCAGGGGGGGCAGGGTTGTCACCCCTCCACTTT. As protein: CASSSGGAGLSPLHF.

In this sample, this clonotype turned up a few times. The chain employs TRBV4-2 and TRBJ2-6; the D is unclear. The CDR3 spans 13 residues. V shed 0 bases and J shed 10 bases, with 7 bases lying between them. CDR1 and CDR2 (germline): LGHNA, YNFKEQ. The CDR3 bases are TGTGCCAGCAGCCAAGAGGTTTCTAACGTCCTGACTTTC. Translating gives CASSQEVSNVLTF.

The gene calls are TRBV15 and TRBJ1-2; D unclear. The CDR3 covers 14 residues. The V end lost 0 bases, the J end lost 2 bases, and 7 bases lay between the germline ends. The germline V gene encodes CDR1 LNHNV and CDR2 YYDKDF (reference sequence). CDR3 sequence (DNA): TGTGCCACCAGCAGAGACCGGGGAAACTATGGCTACACCTTC. Amino acid sequence: CATSRDRGNYGYTF.

This clonotype was recorded many times. The gene calls are TRBV20-1 and TRBJ2-5; D gene unclear. Trimming took 7 bases from V and 4 from J, leaving 10 bases between them. Germline-derived CDR1 and CDR2 are DFQATT and SNEGSKA (reference sequence). The CDR3 consists of 11 residues. As DNA, the CDR3 is TGCAGTGTCTCTAAGAGAGAGACCCAGTACTTC. This sequence encodes CSVSKRETQYF.

This clonotype was detected ten times or more. The chain combines TRBV12-3 or TRBV12-4 with TRBJ2-3; a possible D gene is TRBD1 (6 bases). V lost 5 bases and J lost 1, with 13 bases in between. The CDR3 is 15 residues long. The CDR3 nucleotides are TGTGCCAGCAGTCCCCGGGACATCGGCACAGATACGCAGTATTTT. This codes for CASSPRDIGTDTQYF.

This clonotype was detected a few times. This sequence joins TRBV29-1 and TRBJ1-5; tentative D call: TRBD1 (6 bases). Germline V lookup: CDR1 SQVTM, CDR2 ANQGSEA. The CDR3 loop spans 13 amino acids. Deletions cut 7 bases from V and 4 bases from J, with 14 bases between. The CDR3 loop is CSALRGPNQPQHF. In nucleotides, the CDR3 is TGCAGCGCTCTCCGGGGGCCGAATCAGCCCCAGCATTTT.

This clonotype was counted a few times. The chain joins TRBV20-1 to TRBJ2-3; D gene uncertain. Trimming shortened V by 0 bases and J by 3 bases, and 13 bases separated the two germline ends. Germline lookup yields CDR1 DFQATT and CDR2 SNEGSKA (reference sequence). The CDR3 is made up of 15 amino acids. The CDR3 region has the DNA TGCAGTGCTAGAGATTTTGGTTTAGCAACAGATACGCAGTATTTT. Its protein product is CSARDFGLATDTQYF.

The chain has TRBV29-1 and TRBJ1-4; possibly TRBD1 for D (5 bases). Trimming took 4 bases from V and 5 from J, leaving 8 bases between them. The CDR3 extends over 12 amino acids. The V gene's germline CDR1 is SQVTM and CDR2 ANQGSEA. As DNA, the CDR3 is TGCAGCGTTGGGGGCACAAATGAAAAACTGTTTTTT. It yields the protein CSVGGTNEKLFF. The full variable domain, in which reference TRBV29-1 and TRBJ1-4 provide the parts outside the CDR3, is SAVISQKPSRDICQRGTSLTIQCQVDSQVTMMFWYRQQPGQSLTLIATANQGSEATYESGFVIDKFPISRPNLTFSTLTVSNMSPEDSSIYLCSVGGTNEKLFFGSGTQLSVL.

This clonotype turned up a few times. The chain uses TRBV24-1 and TRBJ2-6, with a tentative D call TRBD1 (6 bases). Germline V gene data show CDR1 as KGHDR and CDR2 as SFDVKD. V was clipped by 4 bases and J by 0 bases, with 18 bases between them. This CDR3 is built from 19 residues. CDR3 residues: CATSDPAGASGSGANVLTF. The CDR3 DNA sequence: TGTGCCACCAGTGACCCAGCAGGGGCAAGTGGCTCTGGGGCCAACGTCCTGACTTTC.

This clonotype was seen a handful of times. The chain is built from TRBV7-3 and TRBJ2-5; D may be TRBD2 (5 bases). V was cut by 2 bases and J by 0 bases, with 10 bases left in between. The CDR3 covers 15 residues. Germline-derived CDR1 and CDR2 are SGHTA and FQGTGA. Written as DNA, the CDR3 is TGTGCCAGCAGCTTATCAGGACTTCACCAAGAGACCCAGTACTTC. Translated, it gives CASSLSGLHQETQYF.

In this sample, this clonotype turned up many times. This chain joins TRBV28 and TRBJ1-3; D remains ambiguous. V lost 6 bases, J lost 2 bases, and 11 bases lay in between. Germline assignment: CDR1 MDHEN and CDR2 SYDVKM. This CDR3 comprises 14 residues. The CDR3, as DNA: TGTGCCAGCAGGAAGGCAGCCACTGGAAACACCATATATTTT. Translation: CASRKAATGNTIYF.

The chain carries TRBV18 and TRBJ1-2; D is unclear. This CDR3 is built from 16 residues. Germline CDR1 and CDR2: KGHSH and LQKENI. V gave up 2 bases and J gave up 0 bases, with 13 bases separating them. This chain's CDR3 is CASSPGWQSPNYGYTF. Written as DNA, the CDR3 is TGTGCCAGCTCACCAGGTTGGCAGAGCCCTAACTATGGCTACACCTTC.

The chain employs TRBV28 and TRBJ1-5; 8 bases match TRBD1. The J segment lost 0 bases and the V segment lost 6 bases, leaving 10 bases of the junction unmatched. The CDR3 contains 17 residues. CDR1 is MDHEN, CDR2 SYDVKM, per germline. CDR3 DNA: TGTGCCAGCAGATCGACAGGGGAGGCTTTTAGCAATCAGCCCCAGCATTTT. Translating it yields CASRSTGEAFSNQPQHF.

In this sample, this clonotype turned up a few times. The CDR3 nucleotides are TGCGCCAGCAGCTTGGTGGTGGGGCCCACAGATACGCAGTATTTT. This encodes CASSLVVGPTDTQYF. The chain combines TRBV5-1 with TRBJ2-3; tentative D call: TRBD1 (5 bases). V lost 0 bases and J 2 bases, leaving 10 bases between the germline ends. The germline CDR1 and CDR2 sequences are SGHRS and YFSETQ. The CDR3 extends over 15 amino acids.

This clonotype was recorded at least ten times. This sequence joins TRBV10-3 and TRBJ2-5, with a tentative D call TRBD1 (6 bases). The CDR3 is made up of 15 amino acids. The germline V gene encodes CDR1 ENHRY and CDR2 SYGVKD. V lost 0 bases, J lost 7 bases, and 15 bases lay in between. The CDR3 reads CAISESTGQSRTQYF. The CDR3, as DNA: TGTGCCATCAGTGAGTCGACAGGACAGTCAAGGACCCAGTACTTC.

This clonotype was seen ten or more times. The chain is built from TRBV12-3 or TRBV12-4 and TRBJ2-3; TRBD2 might be the D (5 bases). The CDR3 is 11 amino acids. The V end lost 8 bases, the J end lost 6 bases, and 9 bases lay between the germline ends. CDR3 nucleotides: TGTGCCAGCGGGCGGGCGGATACGCAGTATTTT. As protein: CASGRADTQYF.

This chain joins TRBV30 and TRBJ2-2, with D possibly TRBD1 on 6 matching bases. V lost 3 bases, J lost 6 bases, and 14 bases lay in between. Germline lookup yields CDR1 GTSNPN and CDR2 SVGIG (reference sequence). The CDR3 runs 14 residues. The CDR3 coding sequence is TGTGCCTGGAGGGTTAACAGGGCCGCCGGGGAGCTGTTTTTT. Translated, it gives CAWRVNRAAGELFF.

This clonotype was seen a few times. The V gene is TRBV19, the J gene TRBJ2-3, with D maybe TRBD2 (5 bases). Germline assignment: CDR1 LNHDA and CDR2 SQIVND (reference sequence). V shed 7 bases and J shed 7 bases, with 12 bases lying between them. The CDR3 spans 12 residues. CDR3 in amino acids: CASIGGGHTQYF. The DNA for the CDR3 is TGTGCCAGTATAGGAGGAGGACATACGCAGTATTTT.

This clonotype showed up many times. V and J are TRBV20-1 and TRBJ1-5; 10 nucleotides line up with TRBD1. CDR3 length: 15 residues. Unmatched junction bases numbered 6, after V lost 0 bases and J lost 7 bases. The germline gives CDR1 DFQATT, CDR2 SNEGSKA (reference sequence). DNA for the CDR3: TGCAGTGCTAGAGATGGGGGACAGGGGTCCCAGCCCCAGCATTTT. Amino acid sequence: CSARDGGQGSQPQHF.

In its sample, this clonotype was seen many times. This chain connects TRBV7-2 to TRBJ2-1, with D possibly being TRBD2 (6 bases). Trimming removed 1 base from V and 10 bases from J, with 11 bases in between. The length of the CDR3 is 13 residues. CDR1 SGHTA and CDR2 FQGNSA come from the germline V gene. The DNA of the CDR3 is TGTGCCAGCAGCTTAGTTGGCGGGGAGGAGCAGTTCTTC. It is translated as CASSLVGGEEQFF. The variable domain in full, completed from reference TRBV7-2 and TRBJ2-1, reads GAGVSQSPSNKVTEKGKDVELRCDPISGHTALYWYRQSLGQGLEFLIYFQGNSAPDKSGLPSDRFSAERTGGSVSTLTIQRTQQEDSAVYLCASSLVGGEEQFFGPGTRLTVL.

Only a few counts were recorded for this clonotype. The V and J genes are TRBV29-1 and TRBJ2-7, with D perhaps TRBD1 or TRBD2 (5 bases each). V lost 6 bases and J lost 3, with 15 bases in between. The V gene's germline CDR1 is SQVTM and CDR2 ANQGSEA. This CDR3 is built from 13 residues. In nucleotides, the CDR3 is TGCAGCGTGGGGGACCGGCTTAACTACGAGCAGTACTTC. Translating gives CSVGDRLNYEQYF.

A note on this clonotype: A much larger clonotype is one base distant, so this may be a read error. For the CDR3, the DNA is TGTGCCAGCAGGACCCTGGGACAGGGGGCGTACAATGAGCAGTTCTTC. This encodes CASRTLGQGAYNEQFF. The rearrangement links TRBV6-1 to TRBJ2-1, with TRBD1 matching over 12 bases. The CDR3 covers 16 residues. CDR1 and CDR2 from the germline V gene are MNHNS and SASEGT. V was clipped by 6 bases and J by 4 bases; unmatched bases: 7.

About this clonotype: A junction end diverges from the germline sequence, so it may reflect a read error. The rearrangement joins TRBV9 to TRBJ2-7; no clear D gene. This CDR3 contains 14 residues. Germline V CDR1 and CDR2: SGDLS, YYNGEE. CDR3 DNA: TGTGCCAGCAGCGTAGGATGGGGTCCCTACGAGCAGTGCTTC. This encodes CASSVGWGPYEQCF. The variable domain in full, completed from reference TRBV9 and TRBJ2-7, reads DSGVTQTPKHLITATGQRVTLRCSPRSGDLSVYWYQQSLDQGLQFLIQYYNGEERAKGNILERFSAQQFPDLHSELNLSSLELGDSALYFCASSVGWGPYEQCFGPGTRLTVT.